Following are 5 T cell receptor beta chains from one sample sequenced in a study of blood T cells in healthy people across ages (dated by TCRdb to the mid-2010s). Library preparation was by 5' RACE. Instrument on record: Illumina HiSeq 2500. A second PCR of about 6 to 11 cycles was performed with a sample-barcoded 5' primer and a J-beta primer mix. The public reads were reprocessed in TCRdb via fastp at Q25 and MiXCR, keeping in-frame beta chains. Under each unique CDR3 protein, matching rows form one entry showing the most common genes and DNA. The sample table lists more than 750,000 distinct CDR3 sequences, just under 30% of them with a count of one. The ten largest clones take up about 10% of the sample. The same data also contributed to another study, on T cells of mothers and their children.

The specimen sequenced was blood. The source of these receptors is a woman aged 40 to 50 in good health.

As regards this clonotype: A junction boundary mismatches the germline segment, possibly from a read error. This chain connects TRBV20-1 to TRBJ1-2; D ambiguous. Germline V CDR1 and CDR2: DFQATT, SNEGSKA (reference sequence). The CDR3 has 14 amino acids. The CDR3 loop is CSAVLGLGNYDYTF. The CDR3 DNA follows: TGCAGTGCCGTATTGGGGTTGGGCAACTATGACTACACCTTC.

Of note for this clonotype: A much larger clone sits a single nucleotide away, making a read error possible. The chain combines TRBV6-2 or TRBV6-3 with TRBJ2-1; D gene ambiguous. CDR3 size: 12 residues. The germline CDR1 and CDR2 sequences are MNHEY and SVGEGT. The CDR3 DNA sequence: TGTGCCAGCAATTACCGGACGAATGAGCAGTTCTTC. The encoded protein is CASNYRTNEQFF.

The count of this clonotype is one. The junction shows a germline mismatch at one end, possibly a read error. V is TRBV20-1 and J is TRBJ2-2; weak D call: TRBD2 (5 bases). CDR1 DFQATT and CDR2 SNEGSKA come from the germline V gene (reference sequence). CDR3 length: 17 residues. CDR3 amino acids: CSARGIRDTRSTGELFF. CDR3 sequence (DNA): TGCAGTGCTAGAGGGATCCGTGATACAAGAAGCACCGGGGAGTTGTTTTTT.

The V and J genes are TRBV20-1 and TRBJ2-1; tentatively, D is TRBD2 (5 bases). CDR1 is DFQATT, CDR2 SNEGSKA, per germline (reference sequence). Trimming removed 6 bases from V and 2 bases from J, with 14 bases in between. The CDR3 spans 14 residues. The CDR3: CSAESRDTYNEQFF. For the CDR3, the DNA is TGCAGTGCCGAGTCCCGGGATACCTACAATGAGCAGTTCTTC.

This clonotype was found a few times. This chain joins TRBV19 and TRBJ1-4; tentative D call: TRBD1 (6 bases). The germline V and J ends were trimmed by 5 bases and 10 bases, with 23 bases remaining between them. CDR3 length: 16 residues. Germline V gene sequence: CDR1 LNHDA, CDR2 SQIVND (reference sequence). CDR3 bases: TGTGCCAGTAGTCCGGCCCCCAGGGGACCCCTCGGAAAACTGTTTTTT. Translating gives CASSPAPRGPLGKLFF.